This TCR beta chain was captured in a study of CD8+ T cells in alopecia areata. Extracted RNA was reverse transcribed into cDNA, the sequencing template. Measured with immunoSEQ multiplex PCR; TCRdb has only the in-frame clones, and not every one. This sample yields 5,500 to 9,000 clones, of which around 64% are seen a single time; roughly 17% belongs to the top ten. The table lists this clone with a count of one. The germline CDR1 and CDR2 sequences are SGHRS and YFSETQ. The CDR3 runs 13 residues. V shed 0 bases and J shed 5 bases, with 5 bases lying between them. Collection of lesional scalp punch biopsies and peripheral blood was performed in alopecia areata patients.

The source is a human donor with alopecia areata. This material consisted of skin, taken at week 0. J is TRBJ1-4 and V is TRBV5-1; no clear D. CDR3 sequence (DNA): TGCGCCAGCAGCTTGGAGTTAAATGAAAAACTGTTTTTT. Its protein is CASSLELNEKLFF.